This T cell receptor beta chain was retrieved from a study of cytomegalovirus exposure and HLA in healthy donors. Study-level findings and limits: Later analysis identified a missense DCLRE1C variant that was linked to TCR beta V- and J-gene trimming. Most of the TCR beta V segments (in an earlier analysis) were productive either about 87% or about 30% of the time. Despite most TCR sequences being rare, some public TCRs occurred in many donors. Several top significant clusters appeared, in a later analysis, to be linked to common viral pathogens.

As concerns this clone: What it binds is unknown.

PCR primers comprised 60 Vbeta and 13 Jbeta primers. Clones were read by immunoSEQ multiplex PCR, and TCRdb kept only the in-frame ones, dropping some. The sample records 150,000 to 180,000 clones, less than 80% being singletons. CDR1 is SGHTA, CDR2 FQGNSA, per germline. Between the trimmed V and J ends, which lost 3 bases and 7 bases, there was a span of 16 bases. CDR3 size: 14 residues. This clonotype was obtained from a man aged 25-45 years in good health and CMV-seronegative. The sequenced sample was PBMCs. This chain joins TRBV7-2 and TRBJ2-7, with a tentative D call TRBD2 (6 bases). CDR3 sequence (DNA): TGTGCCAGCAGCTTTGGGCAGGGAGGACGGGAGCAGTACTTC. This translates into CASSFGQGGREQYF.